Here is one TCR beta chain with its context. Trimming took off 5 bases at V and 0 bases at J, with 8 bases between the two ends. The germline V gene encodes CDR1 WSHSY and CDR2 SAAADI. The CDR3 covers 14 residues. A quantity of roughly 0.5 to 1 ug RNA underwent reverse transcription using random hexamers. By means of immunoSEQ multiplex PCR, TCR beta CDR3 spanning 54 Vbeta and 13 Jbeta underwent amplification. TCRdb reanalysed the immunoSEQ multiplex PCR reads using MiXCR and keeps one entry per CDR3 protein. The table has 400,000 to 550,000 distinct CDR3 sequences, around 83% seen once. This sample is drawn from a study of CD8 T cells in Susac syndrome.

Sequencing was performed on CD8+ T cells from PBMCs. The TCR sequence derives from a human donor with multiple sclerosis. The chain is built from TRBV10-2 and TRBJ2-1; TRBD2 might be the D (5 bases). The DNA for the CDR3 is TGCGCCAGCAGTATGAGGGCCTCCTACAATGAGCAGTTCTTC. Its translation is CASSMRASYNEQFF.